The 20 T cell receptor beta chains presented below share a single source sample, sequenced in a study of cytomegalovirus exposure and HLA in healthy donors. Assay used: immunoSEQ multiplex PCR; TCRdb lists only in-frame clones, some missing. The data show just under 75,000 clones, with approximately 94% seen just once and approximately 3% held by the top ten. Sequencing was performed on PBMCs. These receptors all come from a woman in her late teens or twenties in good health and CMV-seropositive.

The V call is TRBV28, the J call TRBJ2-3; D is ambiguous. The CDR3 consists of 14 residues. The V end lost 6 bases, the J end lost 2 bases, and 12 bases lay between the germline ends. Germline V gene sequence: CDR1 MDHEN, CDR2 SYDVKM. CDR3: CASRKPVYTDTQYF. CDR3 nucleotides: TGTGCCAGCAGAAAGCCCGTTTACACAGATACGCAGTATTTT.

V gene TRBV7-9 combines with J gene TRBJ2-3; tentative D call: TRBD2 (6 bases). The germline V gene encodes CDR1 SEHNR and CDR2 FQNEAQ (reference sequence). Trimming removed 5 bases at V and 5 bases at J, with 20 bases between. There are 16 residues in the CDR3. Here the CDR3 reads CASSRLRTAGLDTQYF. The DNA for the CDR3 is TGTGCCAGCAGCCGGCTCAGGACGGCGGGGTTAGATACGCAGTATTTT.

CDR3 bases: TGTGCCAGCAGCCAAGATTCAGGGGGCTGGGGCACAGATACGCAGTATTTT. This translates into CASSQDSGGWGTDTQYF. The chain joins TRBV14 to TRBJ2-3, with 8 bases aligning to TRBD1. V shed 0 bases and J 1 base; nucleotides not matched to a gene: 6. This CDR3 region has 17 residues. Germline values: CDR1 SGHDN, CDR2 FVKESK.

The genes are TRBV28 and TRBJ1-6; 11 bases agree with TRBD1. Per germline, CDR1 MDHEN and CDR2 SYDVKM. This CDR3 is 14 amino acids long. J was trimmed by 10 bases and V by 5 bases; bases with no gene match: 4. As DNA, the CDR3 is TGTGCCAGCAGTGGGGACAGGGGGGGATCACCCCTCCACTTT. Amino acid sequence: CASSGDRGGSPLHF.

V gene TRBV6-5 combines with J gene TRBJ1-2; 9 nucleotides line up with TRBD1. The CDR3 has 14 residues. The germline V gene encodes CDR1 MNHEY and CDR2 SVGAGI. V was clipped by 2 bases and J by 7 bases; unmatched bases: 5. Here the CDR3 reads CASSYGDRASGYTF. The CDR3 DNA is TGTGCCAGCAGTTACGGGGACAGGGCTTCTGGCTACACCTTC.

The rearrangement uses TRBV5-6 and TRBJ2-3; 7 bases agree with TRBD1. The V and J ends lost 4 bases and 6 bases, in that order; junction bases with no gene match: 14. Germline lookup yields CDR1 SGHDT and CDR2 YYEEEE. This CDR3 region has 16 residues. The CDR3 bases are TGTGCCAGCAGCCTCGGTGCAGGGGGTTTTTTGGATACGCAGTATTTT. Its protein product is CASSLGAGGFLDTQYF.

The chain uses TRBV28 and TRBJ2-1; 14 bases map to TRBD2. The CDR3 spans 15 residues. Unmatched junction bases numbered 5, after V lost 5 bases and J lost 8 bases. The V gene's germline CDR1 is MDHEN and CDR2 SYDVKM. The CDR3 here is CASSAGTSGRHEQFF. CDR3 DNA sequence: TGTGCCAGCAGTGCCGGGACTAGCGGGAGACATGAGCAGTTCTTC.

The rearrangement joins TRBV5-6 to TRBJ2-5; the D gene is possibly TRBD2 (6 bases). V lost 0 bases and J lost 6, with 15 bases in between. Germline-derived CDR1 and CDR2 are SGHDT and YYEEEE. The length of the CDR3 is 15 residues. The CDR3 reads CASSLAGRGRKTQYF. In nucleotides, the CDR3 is TGTGCCAGCAGCTTGGCAGGGAGAGGGAGGAAGACCCAGTACTTC.

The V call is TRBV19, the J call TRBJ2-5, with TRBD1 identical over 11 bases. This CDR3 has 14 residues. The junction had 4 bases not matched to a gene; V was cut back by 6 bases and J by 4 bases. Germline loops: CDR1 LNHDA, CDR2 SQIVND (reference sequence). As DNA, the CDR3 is TGTGCCAGTAGCACGGACAGGGGGCTAGAGACCCAGTACTTC. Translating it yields CASSTDRGLETQYF.

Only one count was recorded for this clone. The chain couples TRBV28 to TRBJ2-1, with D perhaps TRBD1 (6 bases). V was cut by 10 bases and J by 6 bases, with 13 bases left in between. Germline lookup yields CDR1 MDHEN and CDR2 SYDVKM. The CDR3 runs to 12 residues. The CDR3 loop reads CATLQGFNEQFF. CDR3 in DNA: TGTGCCACCCTACAGGGCTTCAATGAGCAGTTCTTC.

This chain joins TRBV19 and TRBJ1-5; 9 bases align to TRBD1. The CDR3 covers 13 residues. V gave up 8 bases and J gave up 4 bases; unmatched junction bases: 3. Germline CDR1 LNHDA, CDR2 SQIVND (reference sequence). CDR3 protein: CASAGTGNQPQHF. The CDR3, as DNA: TGTGCCAGTGCCGGGACAGGGAATCAGCCCCAGCATTTT.

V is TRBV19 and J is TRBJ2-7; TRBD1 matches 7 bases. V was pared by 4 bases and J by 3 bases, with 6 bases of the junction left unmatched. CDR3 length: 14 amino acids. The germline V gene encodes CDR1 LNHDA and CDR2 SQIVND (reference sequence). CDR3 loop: CASSKGTGDYEQYF. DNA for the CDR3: TGTGCCAGTAGTAAGGGTACAGGGGACTACGAGCAGTACTTC.

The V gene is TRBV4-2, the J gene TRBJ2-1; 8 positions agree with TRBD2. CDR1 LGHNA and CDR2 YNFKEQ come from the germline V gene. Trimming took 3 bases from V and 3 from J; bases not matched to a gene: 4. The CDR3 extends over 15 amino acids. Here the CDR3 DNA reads TGTGCCAGCAGCCAGAGGACTAGCAACTACAATGAGCAGTTCTTC. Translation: CASSQRTSNYNEQFF.

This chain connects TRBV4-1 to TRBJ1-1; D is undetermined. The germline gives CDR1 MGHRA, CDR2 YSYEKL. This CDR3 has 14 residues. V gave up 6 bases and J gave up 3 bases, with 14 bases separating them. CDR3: CASSPNTPYTEAFF. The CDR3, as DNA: TGCGCCAGCAGTCCAAACACACCTTACACTGAAGCTTTCTTT.

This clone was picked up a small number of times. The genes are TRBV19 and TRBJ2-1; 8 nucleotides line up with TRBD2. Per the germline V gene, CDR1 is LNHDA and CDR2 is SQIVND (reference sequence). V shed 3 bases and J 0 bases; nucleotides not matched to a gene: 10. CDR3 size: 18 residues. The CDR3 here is CASSIWSGSLSSYNEQFF. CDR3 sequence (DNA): TGTGCCAGTAGTATTTGGAGCGGGAGCCTCAGCTCCTACAATGAGCAGTTCTTC. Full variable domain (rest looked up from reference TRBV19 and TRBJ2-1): DGGITQSPKYLFRKEGQNVTLSCEQNLNHDAMYWYRQDPGQGLRLIYYSQIVNDFQKGDIAEGYSVSREKKESFPLTVTSAQKNPTAFYLCASSIWSGSLSSYNEQFFGPGTRLTVL.

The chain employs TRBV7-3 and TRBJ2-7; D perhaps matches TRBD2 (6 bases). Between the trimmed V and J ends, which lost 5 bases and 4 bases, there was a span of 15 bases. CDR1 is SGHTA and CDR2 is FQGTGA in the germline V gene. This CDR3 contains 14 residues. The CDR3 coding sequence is TGTGCCAGCAGCATCCGGGACTTAGCGTACGAGCAGTACTTC. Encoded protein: CASSIRDLAYEQYF. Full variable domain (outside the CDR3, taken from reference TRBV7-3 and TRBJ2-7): GAGVSQTPSNKVTEKGKYVELRCDPISGHTALYWYRQSLGQGPEFLIYFQGTGAADDSGLPNDRFFAVRPEGSVSTLKIQRTERGDSAVYLCASSIRDLAYEQYFGPGTRLTVT.

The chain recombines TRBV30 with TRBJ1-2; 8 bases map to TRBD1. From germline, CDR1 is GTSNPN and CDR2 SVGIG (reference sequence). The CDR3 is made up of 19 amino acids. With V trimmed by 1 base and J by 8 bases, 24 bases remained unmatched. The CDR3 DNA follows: TGTGCCTGGAGTGCCCCCCCCAGACAGGGGCCTATTAGGTACCGCGGCTACACCTTC. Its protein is CAWSAPPRQGPIRYRGYTF. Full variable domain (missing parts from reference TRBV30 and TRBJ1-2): SQTIHQWPATLVQPVGSPLSLECTVEGTSNPNLYWYRQAAGRGLQLLFYSVGIGQISSEVPQNLSASRPQDRQFILSSKKLLLSDSGFYLCAWSAPPRQGPIRYRGYTFGSGTRLTVV.

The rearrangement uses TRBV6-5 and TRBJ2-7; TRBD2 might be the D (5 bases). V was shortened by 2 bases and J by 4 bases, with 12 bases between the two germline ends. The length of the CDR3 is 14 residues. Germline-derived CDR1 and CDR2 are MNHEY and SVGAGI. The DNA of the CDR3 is TGTGCCAGCAGTTACAACGGACGGGATTACGAGCAGTACTTC. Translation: CASSYNGRDYEQYF.

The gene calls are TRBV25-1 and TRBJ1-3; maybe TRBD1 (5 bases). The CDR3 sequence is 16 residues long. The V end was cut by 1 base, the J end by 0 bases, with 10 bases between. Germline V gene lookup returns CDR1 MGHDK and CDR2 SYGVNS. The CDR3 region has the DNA TGTGCCAGCAGTGAATTAGACAGTGGCTCTGGAAACACCATATATTTT. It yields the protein CASSELDSGSGNTIYF.

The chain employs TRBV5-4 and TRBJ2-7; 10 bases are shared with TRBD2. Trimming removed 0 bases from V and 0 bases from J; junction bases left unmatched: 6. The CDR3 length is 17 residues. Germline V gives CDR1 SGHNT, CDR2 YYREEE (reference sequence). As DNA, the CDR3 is TGTGCCAGCAGCTTGGCGCAAGCGGGGGGGCTCTCCTACGAGCAGTACTTC. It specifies CASSLAQAGGLSYEQYF.